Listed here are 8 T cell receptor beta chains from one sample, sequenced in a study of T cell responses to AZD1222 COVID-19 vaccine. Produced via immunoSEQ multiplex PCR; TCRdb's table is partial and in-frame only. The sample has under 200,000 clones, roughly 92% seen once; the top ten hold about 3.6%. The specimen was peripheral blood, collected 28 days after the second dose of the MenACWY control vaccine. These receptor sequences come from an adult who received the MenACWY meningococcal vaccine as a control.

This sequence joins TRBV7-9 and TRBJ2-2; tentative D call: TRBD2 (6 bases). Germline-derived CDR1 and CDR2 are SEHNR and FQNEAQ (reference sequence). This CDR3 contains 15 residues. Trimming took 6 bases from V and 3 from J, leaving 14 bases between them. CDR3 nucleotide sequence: TGTGCCAGCAGTCTCCGGGACTCTTACACCGGGGAGCTGTTTTTT. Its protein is CASSLRDSYTGELFF.

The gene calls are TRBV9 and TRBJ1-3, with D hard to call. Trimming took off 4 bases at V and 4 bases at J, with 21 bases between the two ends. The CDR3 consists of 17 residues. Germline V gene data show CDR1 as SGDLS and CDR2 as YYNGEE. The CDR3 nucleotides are TGTGCCAGCAGCTCAACATCGCGGTCATTCGGCGGAAACACCATATATTTT. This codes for CASSSTSRSFGGNTIYF.

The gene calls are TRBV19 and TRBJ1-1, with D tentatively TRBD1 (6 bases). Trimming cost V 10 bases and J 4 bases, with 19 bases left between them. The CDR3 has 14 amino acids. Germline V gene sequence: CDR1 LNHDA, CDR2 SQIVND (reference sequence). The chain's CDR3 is CATGPGGLGTEAFF. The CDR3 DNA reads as TGTGCCACTGGCCCCGGGGGGCTTGGCACTGAAGCTTTCTTT.

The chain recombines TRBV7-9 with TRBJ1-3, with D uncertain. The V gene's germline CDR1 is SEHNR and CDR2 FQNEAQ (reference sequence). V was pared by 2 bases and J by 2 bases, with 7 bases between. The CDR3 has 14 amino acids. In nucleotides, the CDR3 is TGTGCCAGCAGCTTAAAGGGAGCTGGAAACACCATATATTTT. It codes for CASSLKGAGNTIYF. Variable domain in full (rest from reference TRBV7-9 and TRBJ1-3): DTGVSQNPRHKITKRGQNVTFRCDPISEHNRLYWYRQTLGQGPEFLTYFQNEAQLEKSRLLSDRFSAERPKGSFSTLEIQRTEQGDSAMYLCASSLKGAGNTIYFGEGSWLTVV.

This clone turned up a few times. The CDR3 nucleotides read TGTGCCAGCAGTGCCATCGAGACAGGGTGGGATTCACCCCTCCACTTT. It is translated as CASSAIETGWDSPLHF. J is TRBJ1-6 and V is TRBV25-1; 7 bases are shared with TRBD1. CDR1 is MGHDK and CDR2 is SYGVNS in the germline V gene. Unmatched junction bases numbered 11, after V lost 4 bases and J lost 8 bases. This CDR3 spans 16 amino acids.

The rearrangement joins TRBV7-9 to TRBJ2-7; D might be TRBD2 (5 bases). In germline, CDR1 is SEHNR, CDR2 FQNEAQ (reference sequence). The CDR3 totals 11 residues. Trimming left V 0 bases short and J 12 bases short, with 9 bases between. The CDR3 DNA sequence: TGTGCCAGCAGCTTAGCCGGGGATTCGTACTTC. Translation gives CASSLAGDSYF.

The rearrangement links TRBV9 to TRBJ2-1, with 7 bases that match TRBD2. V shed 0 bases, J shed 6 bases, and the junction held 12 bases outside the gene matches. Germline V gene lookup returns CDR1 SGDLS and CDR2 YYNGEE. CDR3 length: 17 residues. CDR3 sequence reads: CASSVALGSGIFNEQFF. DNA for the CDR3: TGTGCCAGCAGCGTAGCTTTGGGAAGCGGGATTTTCAATGAGCAGTTCTTC.

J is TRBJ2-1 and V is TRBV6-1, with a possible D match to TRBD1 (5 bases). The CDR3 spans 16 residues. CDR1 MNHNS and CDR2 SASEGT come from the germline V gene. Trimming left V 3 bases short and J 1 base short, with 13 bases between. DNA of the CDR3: TGTGCCAGCAGTGACCGACTCAGGGAATCCTACAATGAGCAGTTCTTC. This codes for CASSDRLRESYNEQFF.